This T cell receptor beta chain was retrieved from a study of cytomegalovirus exposure and HLA in healthy donors. Primers: 60 Vbeta forward and 13 Jbeta reverse. The data were produced by immunoSEQ multiplex PCR, yet TCRdb's version contains in-frame clones alone and is incomplete. The table lists about 200,000 clones, over 65% of them singletons. The V gene lost 0 bases and the J gene lost 7 bases, with 5 bases spanning the gap. Per germline, CDR1 SGDLS and CDR2 YYNGEE. The CDR3 loop spans 13 amino acids. Whole-study findings and limits: In a later analysis, HLA-associated beta chains showed higher expansion and lower generation probabilities than comparable chains. Cytomegalovirus status was reportedly diagnosed by the classifier with high sensitivity and specificity.

As regards this clone: Its antigen is not identified.

Sequences were obtained from PBMCs. The rearrangement joins TRBV9 to TRBJ1-6, with unresolved D. This receptor was identified in a boy aged 2 to 10 in good health and CMV-seronegative. This CDR3 is CASSVVGNSPLHF. CDR3 nucleotides: TGTGCCAGCAGCGTAGTCGGGAATTCACCCCTCCACTTT.